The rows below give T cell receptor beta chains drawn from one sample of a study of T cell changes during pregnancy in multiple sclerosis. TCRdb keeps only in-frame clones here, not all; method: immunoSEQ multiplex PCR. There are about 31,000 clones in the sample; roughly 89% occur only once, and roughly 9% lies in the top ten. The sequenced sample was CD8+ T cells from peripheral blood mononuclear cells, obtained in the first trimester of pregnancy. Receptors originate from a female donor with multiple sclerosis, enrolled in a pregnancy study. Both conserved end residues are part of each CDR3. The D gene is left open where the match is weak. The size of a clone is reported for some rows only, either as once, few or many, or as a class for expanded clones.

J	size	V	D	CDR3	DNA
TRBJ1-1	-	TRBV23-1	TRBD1	CASSQSRDREAFF	TGCGCCAGCAGTCAATCAAGGGACAGAGAAGCTTTCTTT
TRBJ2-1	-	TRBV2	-	CASSLAERGYNEQFF	TGTGCCAGCAGCTTAGCGGAGAGGGGATACAATGAGCAGTTCTTC
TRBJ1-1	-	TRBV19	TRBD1	CASSTTGGWTEAFF	TGTGCCAGTAGTACTACAGGGGGCTGGACTGAAGCTTTCTTT
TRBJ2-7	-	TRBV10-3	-	CAISESQGKFGYEQYF	TGTGCCATCAGTGAGTCCCAGGGAAAGTTTGGCTACGAGCAGTACTTC
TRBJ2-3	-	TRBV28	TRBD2	CASSLSYGGGGTDTQYF	TGTGCCAGCAGTTTATCCTACGGGGGAGGGGGCACAGATACGCAGTATTTT
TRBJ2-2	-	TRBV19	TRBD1	CASSILGTGTGGELFF	TGTGCCAGTAGTATTCTCGGGACAGGGACGGGCGGGGAGCTGTTTTTT
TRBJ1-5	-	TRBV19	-	CASSIDLAGHQPQHF	TGTGCCAGTAGTATAGATCTGGCAGGGCATCAGCCCCAGCATTTT
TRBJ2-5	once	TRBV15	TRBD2	CATSGGEGLETQYF	TGTGCCACCAGCGGAGGGGAGGGGTTGGAGACCCAGTACTTC
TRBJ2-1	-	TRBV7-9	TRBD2	CASSGLAGGGEQFF	TGTGCCAGCAGCGGACTAGCGGGAGGTGGGGAGCAGTTCTTC
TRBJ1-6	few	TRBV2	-	CASSDPGSMHSPLHF	TGTGCCAGCAGTGACCCGGGATCTATGCATTCACCCCTCCACTTT
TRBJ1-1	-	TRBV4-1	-	CASSQVGGGYTEAFF	TGCGCCAGCAGCCAAGTGGGAGGGGGGTACACTGAAGCTTTCTTT
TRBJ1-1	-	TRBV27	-	CASSLGRGMGAFF	TGTGCCAGCAGTTTAGGCAGGGGAATGGGGGCTTTCTTT
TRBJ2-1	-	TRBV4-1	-	CASRNLREDSEQFF	TGCGCCAGCAGGAACCTCAGGGAGGATAGTGAGCAGTTCTTC
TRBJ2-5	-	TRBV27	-	CASSLWAGTVQETQYF	TGTGCCAGCAGTTTATGGGCAGGGACTGTCCAAGAGACCCAGTACTTC
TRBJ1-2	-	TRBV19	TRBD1	CASTPGQGFYGYTF	TGTGCCAGTACCCCGGGACAGGGGTTCTATGGCTACACCTTC
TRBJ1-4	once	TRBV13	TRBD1	CASSFGQGLFF	TGTGCCAGCAGCTTCGGACAGGGTTTGTTTTTT
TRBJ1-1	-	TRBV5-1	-	CASSFGDTEAFF	TGCGCCAGCAGCTTCGGGGACACTGAAGCTTTCTTT
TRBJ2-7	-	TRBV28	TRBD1	CASSIPSGTALTYEQYF	TGTGCCAGCAGTATACCCTCGGGGACAGCTCTTACCTACGAGCAGTACTTC
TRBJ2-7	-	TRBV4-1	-	CASSQESAGSYEQYF	TGCGCCAGCAGCCAAGAAAGTGCCGGGAGCTACGAGCAGTACTTC
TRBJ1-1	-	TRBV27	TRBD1	CASGPGTGMWAFF	TGTGCCAGCGGACCCGGGACAGGGATGTGGGCTTTCTTT
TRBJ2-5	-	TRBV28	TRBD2	CASSGSGRAVWETQYF	TGTGCCAGCAGCGGTAGCGGGAGGGCTGTTTGGGAGACCCAGTACTTC
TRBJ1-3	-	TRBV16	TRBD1	CASSHSGKRTGSSGNTIYF	TGTGCCAGCAGCCACTCCGGGAAGAGGACAGGCTCCTCTGGAAACACCATATATTTT
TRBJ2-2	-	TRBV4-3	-	CASSQDRAGAGELFF	TGCGCCAGCAGCCAAGACAGGGCAGGGGCCGGGGAGCTGTTTTTT
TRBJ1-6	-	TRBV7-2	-	CASSLVSVPPLHF	TGTGCCAGCAGCTTAGTTTCTGTTCCTCCCCTCCACTTT
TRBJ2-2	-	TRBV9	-	CASSPGDGNTGELFF	TGTGCCAGCAGCCCGGGGGACGGAAACACCGGGGAGCTGTTTTTT
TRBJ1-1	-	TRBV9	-	CASSVGLAGEGLNTEAFF	TGTGCCAGCAGCGTAGGCCTGGCCGGGGAGGGTTTGAACACTGAAGCTTTCTTT
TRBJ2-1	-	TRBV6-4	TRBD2	CASSVKAGDPIEQFF	TGTGCCAGCAGTGTAAAAGCGGGAGACCCAATTGAGCAGTTCTTC
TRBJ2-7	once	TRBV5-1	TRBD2	CASSLEGGIAYEQYF	TGCGCCAGCAGCTTGGAGGGAGGGATCGCCTACGAGCAGTACTTC
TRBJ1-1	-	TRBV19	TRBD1	CASSIADRANTEAFF	TGTGCCAGTAGTATAGCGGACAGGGCGAACACTGAAGCTTTCTTT
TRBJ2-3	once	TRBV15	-	CATSGRGAGSTDTQYF	TGTGCCACCAGCGGTAGAGGGGCGGGGAGCACAGATACGCAGTATTTT
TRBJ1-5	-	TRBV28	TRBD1	CASRQGFSNQPQHF	TGTGCCAGCCGACAGGGATTTAGCAATCAGCCCCAGCATTTT
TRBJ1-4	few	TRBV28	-	CASSLIGAGEKLFF	TGTGCCAGCAGCCTCATAGGTGCGGGGGAAAAACTGTTTTTT
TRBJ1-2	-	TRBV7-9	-	CASSLAINYGYTF	TGTGCCAGCAGCTTAGCTATCAACTATGGCTACACCTTC
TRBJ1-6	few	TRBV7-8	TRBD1	CASSARDSFNSPLHF	TGTGCCAGCAGCGCCCGGGACAGCTTTAATTCACCCCTCCACTTT
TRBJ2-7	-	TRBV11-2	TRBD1	CASSFESRTGAEEQYF	TGTGCCAGCAGCTTTGAAAGCCGGACAGGGGCTGAGGAGCAGTACTTC
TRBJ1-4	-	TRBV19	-	CASSIDPQGLNEKLFF	TGTGCCAGTAGTATAGACCCCCAGGGCCTGAATGAAAAACTGTTTTTT
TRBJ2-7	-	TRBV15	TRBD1	CATSSGQGAYEQYF	TGTGCCACCAGCAGTGGACAGGGCGCCTACGAGCAGTACTTC
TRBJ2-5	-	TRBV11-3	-	CASSFEVGGVGGVQETQYF	TGTGCCAGCAGCTTCGAGGTGGGCGGGGTCGGGGGAGTCCAAGAGACCCAGTACTTC
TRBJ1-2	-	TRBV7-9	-	CASSPGDGYTF	TGTGCCAGCAGCCCAGGGGATGGCTACACCTTC
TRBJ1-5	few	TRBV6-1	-	CASSRDSEGNQPQHF	TGTGCCAGCAGTCGGGACTCCGAGGGCAATCAGCCCCAGCATTTT
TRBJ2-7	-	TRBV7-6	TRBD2	CASSLVVAGGPSSYEQYF	TGTGCCAGCAGCTTAGTTGTAGCGGGGGGACCGTCCTCCTACGAGCAGTACTTC
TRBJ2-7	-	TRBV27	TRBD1	CASSLGTGPYEQYF	TGTGCCAGCAGTTTGGGGACAGGGCCCTACGAGCAGTACTTC
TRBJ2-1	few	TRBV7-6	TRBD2	CASSPQGLGGYNEQFF	TGTGCCAGCAGCCCCCAGGGACTAGGTGGTTACAATGAGCAGTTCTTC
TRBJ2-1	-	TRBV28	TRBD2	CASSFSAGGYNEQFF	TGTGCCAGCAGTTTTTCTGCGGGAGGGTACAATGAGCAGTTCTTC
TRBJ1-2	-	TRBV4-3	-	CASSQDEDTPSGYTF	TGCGCCAGCAGCCAAGATGAGGACACCCCCTCCGGCTACACCTTC
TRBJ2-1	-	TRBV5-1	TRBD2	CASSFSSGSYNEQFF	TGCGCCAGCAGCTTCTCTAGCGGGAGTTACAATGAGCAGTTCTTC
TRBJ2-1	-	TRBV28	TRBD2	CASSWLAGRNEQFF	TGTGCCAGCAGTTGGCTAGCGGGCCGCAATGAGCAGTTCTTC
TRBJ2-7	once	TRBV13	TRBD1	CASSLTGTDSPGHYEQYF	TGTGCCAGCAGCCTGACAGGGACCGACTCTCCGGGACACTACGAGCAGTACTTC
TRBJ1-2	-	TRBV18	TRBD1	CASSPGTVYGYTF	TGTGCCAGCTCACCCGGGACAGTCTATGGCTACACCTTC
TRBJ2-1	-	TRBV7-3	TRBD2	CASSSHPGLAGEYEQFF	TGTGCCAGCAGTTCACACCCGGGACTAGCGGGAGAGTATGAGCAGTTCTTC